Listed here are 27 T cell receptor beta chains from one sample, sequenced in a study of CD8 T cells in ankylosing spondylitis. TCRdb re-analysed the 5' RACE reads in MiXCR, keeping a single row per CDR3 protein. Among approximately 100,000 distinct CDR3 sequences listed, 24% were seen once. Sequencing was performed on synovial fluid, either unsorted or a sorted T cell fraction (not recorded which). These receptors were collected from a male donor with ankylosing spondylitis.

The gene calls are TRBV4-1 and TRBJ1-5; D ambiguous. V was trimmed by 1 base and J by 5 bases, leaving 9 bases between them. Germline CDR1 reads MGHRA; CDR2 reads YSYEKL. This CDR3 spans 14 amino acids. Here the CDR3 reads CASSQGPVDQPQHF. Here the CDR3 DNA reads TGCGCCAGCAGCCAAGGGCCAGTAGATCAGCCCCAGCATTTT.

V gene TRBV5-1 combines with J gene TRBJ1-2; D might be TRBD1 (6 bases). Trimming shortened V by 1 base and J by 5 bases, and 15 bases separated the two germline ends. The CDR3 sequence is 15 residues long. Germline V CDR1 and CDR2: SGHRS, YFSETQ. For the CDR3, the DNA is TGCGCCAGCAGCTTGTTACAGGGCACTAGGTATGGCTACACCTTC. Protein sequence: CASSLLQGTRYGYTF.

This clonotype was counted many times. This chain uses TRBV10-3 with TRBJ1-6; D gene uncertain. V was pared by 6 bases and J by 9 bases, with 12 bases between. CDR3 size: 13 residues. Germline loops: CDR1 ENHRY, CDR2 SYGVKD. CDR3 bases: TGTGCCATCAGCCCGGACGCGGGTTCACCCCTCCACTTT. Translation: CAISPDAGSPLHF.

This clonotype has more than one count but fewer than ten. This chain links TRBV28 with TRBJ1-2; D unclear. The CDR3 has 13 residues. Germline V lookup: CDR1 MDHEN, CDR2 SYDVKM. V was shortened by 6 bases and J by 8 bases, with 16 bases between the two germline ends. The CDR3 DNA is TGTGCCAGCAGCACCGGGCGATCACGGGGCTACACCTTC. Its protein is CASSTGRSRGYTF.

This chain joins TRBV6-6 and TRBJ1-1; D unresolved. V was clipped by 4 bases and J by 6 bases, with 12 bases between them. The CDR3 length is 13 residues. Germline CDR1 and CDR2: MNHNY and SVGAGI (reference sequence). CDR3 region: CASSFDLTPEAFF. Here the CDR3 DNA reads TGTGCCAGCAGTTTCGACCTGACCCCTGAAGCTTTCTTT.

The chain uses TRBV20-1 and TRBJ1-2, with D possibly being TRBD1 (5 bases). V lost 6 bases and J lost 0, with 20 bases in between. Germline-derived CDR1 and CDR2 are DFQATT and SNEGSKA (reference sequence). There are 16 residues in the CDR3. The DNA for the CDR3 is TGCAGTGCAGTCCGCTTACCCAGACAGACTAACTATGGCTACACCTTC. As protein: CSAVRLPRQTNYGYTF.

V and J are TRBV18 and TRBJ2-3; D possibly matches TRBD1 or TRBD2 (5 bases each). This CDR3 spans 13 amino acids. In germline, CDR1 is KGHSH, CDR2 LQKENI. The V and J ends lost 3 bases and 6 bases respectively, with 10 bases between them. CDR3 in amino acids: CASSPTGADTQYF. The CDR3 nucleotides are TGTGCCAGCTCACCGACCGGGGCGGATACGCAGTATTTT.

This clonotype has at least ten counts. The CDR3 nucleotides are TGTGCCAGCAGCTTAGCGCTGGCTAGGAACCCAGATACGCAGTATTTT. The encoded protein is CASSLALARNPDTQYF. V usage is TRBV7-2 and J usage is TRBJ2-3; D unresolved. Germline V gene lookup returns CDR1 SGHTA and CDR2 FQGNSA. The CDR3 is 16 amino acids. Deletions cut 0 bases from V and 4 bases from J, with 14 bases between.

The V gene is TRBV7-2, the J gene TRBJ1-2, with 9 bases matching TRBD1. Germline trimming cut 5 bases from V and 8 bases from J; bases unmatched to any gene: 9. The CDR3 covers 14 residues. Per germline, CDR1 SGHTA and CDR2 FQGNSA. The CDR3 region has the DNA TGTGCCAGCAGCAGGGACAGGGCTTTTCAGGGCTACACCTTC. Its protein product is CASSRDRAFQGYTF.

This chain links TRBV18 with TRBJ1-2; D not resolved. V lost 6 bases and J 8 bases, leaving 16 bases between the germline ends. Germline loops: CDR1 KGHSH, CDR2 LQKENI. The CDR3 contains 13 residues. DNA of the CDR3: TGTGCCAGCTCCCGAGAACCCGGTCCGGGCTACACCTTC. Protein: CASSREPGPGYTF.

This clonotype was seen a handful of times. V usage is TRBV12-3 or TRBV12-4 and J usage is TRBJ1-2; 10 bases match TRBD1. Trimming removed 3 bases from V and 7 bases from J; junction bases left unmatched: 8. The CDR3 runs to 15 residues. CDR3 DNA: TGTGCCAGCAGTTTTCCGGGACAGGGGTTTTTTGGCTACACCTTC. Translation: CASSFPGQGFFGYTF.

The chain is built from TRBV12-3 or TRBV12-4 and TRBJ1-1, with a weak D call TRBD1 (5 bases). Trimming took off 5 bases at V and 0 bases at J, with 13 bases between the two ends. This CDR3 is built from 15 residues. This CDR3 reads CASSRRRGMNTEAFF. For the CDR3, the DNA is TGTGCCAGCAGTCGTCGACGGGGCATGAACACTGAAGCTTTCTTT.

The chain combines TRBV21-1 with TRBJ1-6. TRBV21-1 corresponds to a pseudogene. This CDR3 has 19 amino acids. The CDR3, as DNA: TGTGCCAGCAGCAAAGGCCCGCGGGGGGGCGAGGGCTATAATTCACCCCTCCACTTT. This gives the protein CASSKGPRGGEGYNSPLHF.

The V gene is TRBV20-1, the J gene TRBJ2-3; 11 nucleotides agree with TRBD2. The V gene end was trimmed by 6 bases and the J gene end by 9 bases; junction bases not matched to a gene: 11. The germline V gene has CDR1 DFQATT and CDR2 SNEGSKA (reference sequence). The CDR3 totals 14 residues. The CDR3 loop is CSATTSGSGSTQYF. The CDR3 DNA sequence: TGCAGTGCGACAACTAGCGGGAGTGGTTCAACGCAGTATTTT.

CDR3 DNA sequence: TGTGCCAGCACCCTCGGCGGGACTACTGGCGAGCAGTACTTC. Its translation is CASTLGGTTGEQYF. This sequence joins TRBV7-9 and TRBJ2-7; 7 bases match TRBD2. The V gene's germline CDR1 is SEHNR and CDR2 FQNEAQ (reference sequence). The CDR3 covers 14 residues. Trimming cost V 7 bases and J 6 bases; bases outside gene matches: 12.

V usage is TRBV15 and J usage is TRBJ1-5; 8 nucleotides agree with TRBD1. Germline V gene lookup returns CDR1 LNHNV and CDR2 YYDKDF (reference sequence). This CDR3 contains 16 residues. With 1 base clipped from V and 6 bases from J, the junction kept 8 bases outside the gene matches. CDR3 DNA: TGTGCCACCAGCAGAGGGGGAGACAGGGGTTTTCAGCCCCAGCATTTT. Translated, it gives CATSRGGDRGFQPQHF.

This clonotype came up many times. The chain couples TRBV12-3 or TRBV12-4 to TRBJ2-1, with 9 bases fitting TRBD1. With V trimmed by 6 bases and J by 6 bases, 9 bases remained unmatched. This CDR3 is 15 amino acids long. This chain's CDR3 is CASSFTGGNGNEQFF. CDR3 DNA: TGTGCCAGCAGCTTCACAGGGGGCAACGGCAATGAGCAGTTCTTC.

In this sample, this clonotype turned up a few times. This sequence joins TRBV4-1 and TRBJ2-1, with a tentative D call TRBD2 (5 bases). V was clipped by 0 bases and J by 10 bases, with 10 bases between them. The CDR3 is 13 residues long. Germline loops: CDR1 MGHRA, CDR2 YSYEKL. The CDR3 protein is CASSQDGPSEQFF. For the CDR3, the DNA is TGCGCCAGCAGCCAAGACGGGCCTAGCGAGCAGTTCTTC.

The table lists this clonotype with a count of one. The gene calls are TRBV7-8 and TRBJ2-5; 13 bases are shared with TRBD2. Per the germline V gene, CDR1 is SGHVS and CDR2 is FQNEAQ. This CDR3 contains 18 residues. Germline trimming cut 6 bases from V and 5 bases from J; bases unmatched to any gene: 15. The CDR3 DNA reads TGTGCCAGCAGTTTGACCCGAGGGACTAGCGGGAATCGGGAGACCCAGTACTTC. Amino acid sequence: CASSLTRGTSGNRETQYF.

This rearrangement joins TRBV3-1 to TRBJ1-2, with D hard to call. Germline V gives CDR1 LGHDT, CDR2 YNNKEL (reference sequence). The V and J ends lost 1 base and 0 bases respectively, with 6 bases between them. The CDR3 is 14 residues long. DNA for the CDR3: TGTGCCAGCAGCCAAGTCGCCACTAACTATGGCTACACCTTC. This codes for CASSQVATNYGYTF.

In its sample, this clonotype was seen a few times. The V and J genes are TRBV7-2 and TRBJ2-5; D unclear. Germline values: CDR1 SGHTA, CDR2 FQGNSA. V lost 3 bases, J lost 5 bases, and 13 bases lay in between. The CDR3 runs to 14 residues. For the CDR3, the DNA is TGTGCCAGCAGCTTGGGGTCAGGCGTGGAGACCCAGTACTTC. This encodes CASSLGSGVETQYF.

The gene calls are TRBV6-5 and TRBJ1-1; no clear D gene. CDR3 length equals 13 residues. Trimming pared 2 bases from V and 1 base from J, leaving 5 bases between. The germline CDR1 and CDR2 sequences are MNHEY and SVGAGI. The CDR3 region is CASSYVANTEAFF. CDR3 DNA sequence: TGTGCCAGCAGTTACGTCGCGAACACTGAAGCTTTCTTT.

V and J are TRBV7-9 and TRBJ2-3; 10 nucleotides match TRBD2. Germline CDR1 and CDR2: SEHNR and FQNEAQ (reference sequence). The CDR3 sequence is 17 residues long. The V gene end was trimmed by 1 base and the J gene end by 0 bases; junction bases not matched to a gene: 4. This CDR3 is CASSLDVLAGSTDTQYF. For the CDR3, the DNA is TGTGCCAGCAGCTTAGATGTACTAGCGGGGAGCACAGATACGCAGTATTTT. The full variable domain, in which reference TRBV7-9 and TRBJ2-3 provide the parts outside the CDR3, is DTGVSQNPRHKITKRGQNVTFRCDPISEHNRLYWYRQTLGQGPEFLTYFQNEAQLEKSRLLSDRFSAERPKGSFSTLEIQRTEQGDSAMYLCASSLDVLAGSTDTQYFGPGTRLTVL.

V gene TRBV7-9 combines with J gene TRBJ2-2; no clear D gene. This CDR3 has 13 amino acids. Germline V gives CDR1 SEHNR, CDR2 FQNEAQ (reference sequence). Trimming cost V 2 bases and J 5 bases, with 6 bases left between them. As DNA, the CDR3 is TGTGCCAGCAGCTTAATGAAGACCGGGGAGCTGTTTTTT. This translates into CASSLMKTGELFF.

This clonotype came up a few times. The chain links TRBV7-2 to TRBJ1-2; no reliable D call. This CDR3 contains 10 residues. CDR1 is SGHTA and CDR2 is FQGNSA in the germline V gene. The V end lost 7 bases, the J end lost 11 bases, and 11 bases lay between the germline ends. DNA of the CDR3: TGTGCCAGCACCCCTTTGACTTACACCTTC. This gives the protein CASTPLTYTF.

This clonotype was observed a handful of times. The chain carries TRBV20-1 and TRBJ1-2, with no clear D. This CDR3 is 13 amino acids long. V was clipped by 0 bases and J by 6 bases, with 11 bases between them. The germline V gene has CDR1 DFQATT and CDR2 SNEGSKA (reference sequence). Written as DNA, the CDR3 is TGCAGTGCTAGAGAACCCAGTCGCGATGGCTACACCTTC. It encodes CSAREPSRDGYTF.

This clonotype was recorded a few times. The chain links TRBV6-2 or TRBV6-3 to TRBJ2-1, with D possibly TRBD1 on 6 matching bases. Germline CDR1 reads MNHEY; CDR2 reads SVGEGT. Trimming removed 2 bases at V and 8 bases at J, with 19 bases between. This CDR3 comprises 16 residues. The CDR3 protein is CASSYGALPSGDEQFF. The CDR3 region has the DNA TGTGCCAGCAGTTACGGGGCACTCCCCTCAGGGGATGAGCAGTTCTTC.